A selection of T cell receptor beta chains follows, all from one sample in a study of naive and memory T cell subsets. MiXCR, run by TCRdb on the UMI-ligation and nested PCR reads, gives a single entry per CDR3 protein. The sample comprises 140,000 to 150,000 distinct CDR3 sequences, approximately 15% of which are singletons, and 0.14% rests with the top ten. The sample taken for sequencing was naive CD4+ T cells from blood. These receptors all stem from a human donor in good health. Each CDR3 is given with its conserved first and last residue. A D gene is named only where the DNA matches it firmly. Expanded clones are given a class, and other clones once, few, many or no size at all.

v_call	clone_size	j_call	d_call	cdr3_aa	cdr3_nt
TRBV20-1	many	TRBJ1-2	NA	CSADEGLYGYTF	TGCAGTGCCGACGAAGGGCTCTATGGCTACACCTTC
TRBV11-3	NA	TRBJ2-1	NA	CASSRAKGPNYNEQFF	TGTGCCAGCAGCCGTGCAAAGGGCCCCAACTACAATGAGCAGTTCTTC
TRBV7-8	NA	TRBJ2-7	TRBD2	CASSPTAGQIAGENSYEQYF	TGTGCCAGCAGCCCCACCGCGGGACAGATAGCGGGAGAGAACTCCTACGAGCAGTACTTC
TRBV7-2	few	TRBJ1-5	NA	CASSLDRVYQPQHF	TGTGCCAGCAGCTTAGATCGTGTTTATCAGCCCCAGCATTTT
TRBV7-9	NA	TRBJ2-5	NA	CASSQNWGLETQYF	TGTGCCAGCAGCCAAAACTGGGGCTTGGAGACCCAGTACTTC
TRBV27	few	TRBJ2-7	TRBD1	CASSRTGTDSYEQYF	TGTGCCAGCAGTAGAACCGGGACAGACTCCTACGAGCAGTACTTC
TRBV4-3	NA	TRBJ2-3	NA	CASSPDFLARIPDTQYF	TGCGCCAGCAGCCCAGACTTCCTAGCAAGGATCCCAGATACGCAGTATTTT
TRBV4-1	NA	TRBJ2-3	NA	CASSQAGPDTQYF	TGCGCCAGCAGCCAAGCGGGACCAGATACGCAGTATTTT
TRBV7-9	few	TRBJ2-7	NA	CASSPSQGTYEQYF	TGTGCCAGCAGCCCCTCGCAGGGAACCTACGAGCAGTACTTC
TRBV6-2/TRBV6-3	NA	TRBJ2-1	TRBD2	CASSRTSGRGHEQFF	TGTGCCAGCAGTCGGACTAGCGGGAGGGGGCATGAGCAGTTCTTC
TRBV15	few	TRBJ1-4	NA	CATSRGPRLGGNEKLFF	TGTGCCACCAGCAGAGGTCCTAGATTGGGCGGTAATGAAAAACTGTTTTTT
TRBV6-2/TRBV6-3	NA	TRBJ2-7	NA	CASRQPAGAYEQYF	TGTGCCAGCAGACAACCCGCCGGAGCCTACGAGCAGTACTTC
TRBV5-1	many	TRBJ2-2	TRBD2	CASSLTTSVSGELFF	TGCGCCAGCAGCTTGACGACTAGCGTTTCCGGGGAGCTGTTTTTT
TRBV7-2	few	TRBJ2-3	TRBD2	CASSPGRGGGTDTQYF	TGTGCCAGCAGCCCCGGCCGGGGGGGGGGCACAGATACGCAGTATTTT
TRBV5-6	few	TRBJ2-1	NA	CASSFLYNEQFF	TGTGCCAGCAGCTTTCTCTACAATGAGCAGTTCTTC
TRBV28	NA	TRBJ1-5	TRBD1	CASSATGGGNQPQHF	TGTGCCAGCAGTGCAACAGGGGGAGGAAATCAGCCCCAGCATTTT
TRBV7-9	NA	TRBJ2-3	TRBD2	CASSPGGSHTDTQYF	TGTGCCAGCAGCCCGGGGGGGAGTCACACAGATACGCAGTATTTT
TRBV20-1	NA	TRBJ2-3	TRBD2	CSARVAGGSTDTQYF	TGCAGTGCTAGAGTAGCGGGAGGCAGCACAGATACGCAGTATTTT
TRBV7-3	NA	TRBJ2-3	NA	CASSPREPKLGTDTQYF	TGTGCCAGCAGCCCCCGGGAACCTAAGCTGGGCACAGATACGCAGTATTTT
TRBV7-2	few	TRBJ2-5	NA	CASSLEGPTRLETQYF	TGTGCCAGCAGCTTAGAGGGCCCGACTAGGTTAGAGACCCAGTACTTC
TRBV20-1	NA	TRBJ2-2	NA	CSARGTLAETGELFF	TGCAGTGCTAGAGGAACACTAGCTGAGACCGGGGAGCTGTTTTTT
TRBV7-6	few	TRBJ2-5	TRBD2	CASSLVASGSRETQYF	TGTGCCAGCAGCTTAGTGGCTAGCGGGAGTCGGGAGACCCAGTACTTC
TRBV28	NA	TRBJ1-2	NA	CASSLWQGSNLARGYTF	TGTGCCAGCAGTTTGTGGCAGGGCTCAAATTTAGCGCGGGGCTACACCTTC
TRBV7-3	NA	TRBJ2-7	NA	CASSLRASGRADYEQYF	TGTGCCAGCAGCTTAAGGGCCTCGGGACGAGCAGACTACGAGCAGTACTTC
TRBV20-1	NA	TRBJ2-3	NA	CSARGQLLDTQYF	TGCAGTGCTAGAGGACAGCTACTAGATACGCAGTATTTT
TRBV2	NA	TRBJ2-4	NA	CASGVMMAKNIQYF	TGTGCCAGCGGGGTGATGATGGCCAAAAACATTCAGTACTTC
TRBV4-2	few	TRBJ2-7	TRBD1	CASSQDLTGEGYEQYF	TGTGCCAGCAGCCAAGATCTGACAGGGGAAGGCTACGAGCAGTACTTC
TRBV20-1	few	TRBJ2-3	NA	CSASGTSTDTQYF	TGCAGTGCTAGCGGAACTAGCACAGATACGCAGTATTTT
TRBV5-1	NA	TRBJ1-2	NA	CASSPGTGGGYTF	TGCGCCAGCAGCCCCGGTACCGGAGGGGGCTACACCTTC
TRBV10-3	NA	TRBJ2-3	TRBD2	CAISPAGRTDTQYF	TGTGCCATCAGTCCAGCGGGGAGGACAGATACGCAGTATTTT
TRBV30	few	TRBJ2-3	NA	CAWRTGTDTQYF	TGTGCCTGGAGGACGGGCACAGATACGCAGTATTTT
TRBV12-5	NA	TRBJ2-5	NA	CASGWRETAGETQYF	TGTGCTAGTGGTTGGAGAGAGACAGCGGGAGAGACCCAGTACTTC
TRBV12-3/TRBV12-4	NA	TRBJ2-4	NA	CASSFVAALAKNIQYF	TGTGCCAGCAGTTTTGTGGCGGCATTAGCCAAAAACATTCAGTACTTC
TRBV3-1	few	TRBJ2-7	TRBD2	CASSHLHTSGSSYEQYF	TGTGCCAGCAGCCATTTACATACTAGCGGATCTTCCTACGAGCAGTACTTC
TRBV15	few	TRBJ2-1	TRBD2	CATSSQTSGRAEQFF	TGTGCCACCAGCAGCCAGACTAGCGGGAGAGCCGAGCAGTTCTTC
TRBV29-1	NA	TRBJ2-1	TRBD2	CSLANPGLRVREQFF	TGCAGCCTGGCCAATCCGGGACTACGAGTCCGGGAGCAGTTCTTC
TRBV20-1	few	TRBJ2-3	NA	CSATEYTQYF	TGCAGTGCTACGGAGTATACGCAGTATTTT
TRBV12-3/TRBV12-4	NA	TRBJ2-7	NA	CASSLRRNYEQYF	TGTGCCAGCAGTCTACGACGCAACTACGAGCAGTACTTC
TRBV7-2	NA	TRBJ1-6	TRBD1	CASSLTGGESSPLHF	TGTGCCAGCAGCCTTACAGGGGGAGAAAGCTCACCCCTCCACTTT
TRBV2	many	TRBJ2-5	NA	CASILSETQYF	TGTGCCAGCATCTTATCGGAGACCCAGTACTTC
TRBV28	NA	TRBJ2-7	NA	CATSSSWQVYEQYF	TGTGCCACCAGTTCTTCTTGGCAGGTCTACGAGCAGTACTTC
TRBV10-3	NA	TRBJ1-1	NA	CAISGVNTEAFF	TGTGCCATCAGTGGGGTGAACACTGAAGCTTTCTTT
TRBV12-3/TRBV12-4	NA	TRBJ2-7	TRBD1	CASSPAGQGACSYEQYF	TGTGCCAGCAGTCCAGCCGGACAGGGGGCGTGTTCCTACGAGCAGTACTTC
TRBV6-2/TRBV6-3	few	TRBJ1-1	NA	CASSYRYRRSALPMNTEAFF	TGTGCCAGCAGTTACAGGTATAGGCGCAGTGCACTTCCAATGAACACTGAAGCTTTCTTT
TRBV5-4	NA	TRBJ2-7	NA	CASSNPWSDYEQYF	TGTGCCAGCAGCAACCCTTGGAGCGACTACGAGCAGTACTTC
TRBV5-1	few	TRBJ2-3	TRBD1	CASSLAGTGGITDTQYF	TGCGCCAGCAGCTTGGCCGGGACAGGGGGCATTACAGATACGCAGTATTTT
TRBV7-7	few	TRBJ2-5	NA	CASSGGVVSETQYF	TGTGCCAGCAGCGGCGGGGTGGTCTCGGAGACCCAGTACTTC
TRBV7-3	NA	TRBJ2-7	NA	CASSTAGTGRLEQYF	TGTGCCAGCAGCACAGCCGGGACTGGACGTTTAGAGCAGTACTTC
TRBV20-1	few	TRBJ2-7	NA	CSARRQQSSYEQYF	TGCAGTGCTCGACGACAGCAGAGCTCCTACGAGCAGTACTTC
TRBV6-2/TRBV6-3	few	TRBJ2-1	TRBD1	CASSADRERPPDEQFF	TGTGCCAGCAGTGCGGACAGGGAGAGACCCCCGGATGAGCAGTTCTTC
TRBV7-9	NA	TRBJ2-7	NA	CASSLTSSEQYF	TGTGCCAGCAGTCTTACCTCATCCGAGCAGTACTTC
TRBV20-1	NA	TRBJ1-2	NA	CSARRARGDGYTF	TGCAGTGCTAGAAGAGCCCGGGGTGATGGCTACACCTTC
TRBV7-2	few	TRBJ1-6	TRBD1	CASSSQTGLGQVLHF	TGTGCCAGCAGCTCCCAAACGGGGCTCGGACAGGTCCTCCACTTT
TRBV20-1	NA	TRBJ1-2	NA	CSARDLSAAANYGYTF	TGCAGTGCTAGAGATCTATCCGCGGCAGCTAACTATGGCTACACCTTC
TRBV18	NA	TRBJ2-2	TRBD1	CASSSLRGPETGELFF	TGTGCCAGCTCGTCCCTCAGGGGGCCGGAGACCGGGGAGCTGTTTTTT
TRBV28	NA	TRBJ1-6	NA	CAISSGTLSSPLHF	TGTGCCATCTCTTCCGGGACCCTGAGTTCACCCCTCCACTTT